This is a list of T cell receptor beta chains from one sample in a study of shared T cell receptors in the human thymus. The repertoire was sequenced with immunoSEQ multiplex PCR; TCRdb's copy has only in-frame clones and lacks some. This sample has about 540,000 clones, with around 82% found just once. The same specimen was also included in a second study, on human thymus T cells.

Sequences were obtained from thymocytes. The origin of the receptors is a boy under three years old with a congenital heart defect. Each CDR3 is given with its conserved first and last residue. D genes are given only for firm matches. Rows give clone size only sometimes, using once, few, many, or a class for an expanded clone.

TGCGCCAGCAGCCAAGAATGTAGCCTTCAGGGGTCCGGGACCCAGTACTTC | CASSQECSLQGSGTQYF | . | . | TRBJ2-5 | TRBV4-3
TGCGCCAGCAGCCAATCACCTCGGAGGGGGGAGGGGGCCAAAAACATTCAGTACTTC | CASSQSPRRGEGAKNIQYF | . | . | TRBJ2-4 | TRBV4-3
TGTGCCAGCAGTTTAGAGGCAGGGGACACCGGGGAGCTGTTTTTT | CASSLEAGDTGELFF | . | . | TRBJ2-2 | TRBV27
TGTGCCAGCAGGAGTAGCGGGAGGCCAGATACGCAGTATTTT | CASRSSGRPDTQYF | once | TRBD2 | TRBJ2-3 | TRBV25-1
TGTGCCAGCAGCTTGGGATCGGGACAGGGGCTCGACGAGCAGTACTTC | CASSLGSGQGLDEQYF | few | TRBD1 | TRBJ2-7 | TRBV5-4
TGTGCCAGCAGTAATAGCGGGGGGGGGTCCTACGAGCAGTACTTC | CASSNSGGGSYEQYF | . | TRBD2 | TRBJ2-7 | TRBV7-9
TGTGCCAGCAGCATGCTTGGGCCCTACGAGCAGTACTTC | CASSMLGPYEQYF | once | . | TRBJ2-7 | TRBV11-2
TGCGCCAGCAGCTTGGCCGCAGAACCTCAAGAGACCCAGTACTTC | CASSLAAEPQETQYF | . | . | TRBJ2-5 | TRBV5-1
TGTGCCAGCAGAGCTAGCCTAGCGGGAGGTACTCGGGTGCAGTACTTC | CASRASLAGGTRVQYF | . | TRBD2 | TRBJ2-7 | TRBV27
TGTGCCAGCAGTTTCGGGGTGGACACTGAAGCTTTCTTT | CASSFGVDTEAFF | . | . | TRBJ1-1 | TRBV27
TGTGCCAGCAGCTTAACCCCGGGAAGAAGCACAGATACGCAGTATTTT | CASSLTPGRSTDTQYF | few | . | TRBJ2-3 | TRBV7-2
TGTGCCAGCTCACCAGCACAGGGGAGTCACGAGCAGTACTTC | CASSPAQGSHEQYF | . | TRBD1 | TRBJ2-7 | TRBV18
TGTGCCTGGAGTGGGGGGCCCGGGACTAGCGAAGAGACCCAGTACTTC | CAWSGGPGTSEETQYF | . | TRBD2 | TRBJ2-5 | TRBV30
TGCGCCAGCAGTGAGAACTCTAGCGGATCCTACAATGAGCAGTTCTTC | CASSENSSGSYNEQFF | . | TRBD2 | TRBJ2-1 | TRBV10-1
TGTGCCAGCAGTCCGGACTCGATAGAGACCCAGTACTTC | CASSPDSIETQYF | . | . | TRBJ2-5 | TRBV6-5
TGTGCCAGCAGCCCCGGGGGGCTAGCGCGAGACAATGAGCAGTTCTTC | CASSPGGLARDNEQFF | . | . | TRBJ2-1 | TRBV11-2
TGTGCCAGCAGTCCGACAGGGGCGTCGAATGAAAAACTGTTTTTT | CASSPTGASNEKLFF | . | TRBD1 | TRBJ1-4 | TRBV27
TGTGCCAGCAGCGGGGTCGGACCGATTAATGAAAAACTGTTTTTT | CASSGVGPINEKLFF | . | . | TRBJ1-4 | TRBV27
TGTGCCAGCAGCCAAGATAAGGTTCTGAGGGAGCAGTTCTTC | CASSQDKVLREQFF | . | . | TRBJ2-1 | TRBV4-2
TGCGCCAGCAGCCAAGATTGGGGCGGGGAAGGGTCCATGGAGCAGTTCTTC | CASSQDWGGEGSMEQFF | . | . | TRBJ2-1 | TRBV4-3
TGTGCCAGCAGCCCGACCGGGGGAGCGCGGTCCTACAATGAGCAGTTCTTC | CASSPTGGARSYNEQFF | . | . | TRBJ2-1 | TRBV5-6
TGTGCCAGCAGTTACGGACAGAGCACAGATACGCAGTATTTT | CASSYGQSTDTQYF | . | . | TRBJ2-3 | TRBV6-5
TGTGCCAGCAGTCCCCCGGCGGGAGGACCCTACGAGCAGTACTTC | CASSPPAGGPYEQYF | . | TRBD2 | TRBJ2-7 | TRBV28
TGTGCCAGCAGCTTAGTACTAGCGGGATCCTCCTACGAGCAGTACTTC | CASSLVLAGSSYEQYF | . | TRBD2 | TRBJ2-7 | TRBV7-8
TGTGCCAGCAGCTTTAGATACAGGAGCAATCGGGGCACAGATACGCAGTATTTT | CASSFRYRSNRGTDTQYF | . | . | TRBJ2-3 | TRBV7-8
TGTGCCAGCAGCGTAGGGGGGGGGCTAGCCGTAGATACGCAGTATTTT | CASSVGGGLAVDTQYF | . | . | TRBJ2-3 | TRBV9
TGCGCCAGCAGCTTGGAAGGGACAGTTGAAGCTTTCTTT | CASSLEGTVEAFF | . | TRBD1 | TRBJ1-1 | TRBV5-1
TGTGCCAGCTCGCGACTGACTAGCGGAAGCTACAATGAGCAGTTCTTC | CASSRLTSGSYNEQFF | . | TRBD2 | TRBJ2-1 | TRBV18
TGCGCCAGCAGCCAGGGGACAGGGAACGGCGAGCAGTACTTC | CASSQGTGNGEQYF | . | TRBD1 | TRBJ2-7 | TRBV4-1
TGTGCCAGCAGCCCTAAGGGGGGACAGGGGGACACTGAAGCTTTCTTT | CASSPKGGQGDTEAFF | . | TRBD1 | TRBJ1-1 | TRBV11-3
TGCGCCAGCAGCCAAGAGGAGCGGGGGGATCACAATGAGCAGTTCTTC | CASSQEERGDHNEQFF | few | TRBD2 | TRBJ2-1 | TRBV4-1
TGTGCCAGTCGCTTTTTCCAGGGGCACCCGATGTGGAGCTACACCTTC | CASRFFQGHPMWSYTF | . | . | TRBJ1-2 | TRBV19
TGCAGTGTTGGTCTAGGATTGTTCTTC | CSVGLGLFF | . | . | TRBJ2-1 | TRBV20-1
TGTGCCACCAGCAGAGTCGGGAGGGCTTACTACAATGAGCAGTTCTTC | CATSRVGRAYYNEQFF | . | TRBD2 | TRBJ2-1 | TRBV15
TGTGCCAGCAGCAACGTGACAGAACCACTCTACGAGCAGTACTTC | CASSNVTEPLYEQYF | . | . | TRBJ2-7 | TRBV7-8
TGTGCCAGCAGCTCAAACGGGACTTTGAGCTCCTACAATGAGCAGTTCTTC | CASSSNGTLSSYNEQFF | . | . | TRBJ2-1 | TRBV5-4
TGCGCCAGCAGTGGAGGGACAGGGATATCCCACGAGCAGTACTTC | CASSGGTGISHEQYF | . | TRBD1 | TRBJ2-7 | TRBV10-1
TGTGCCTGGAGTTCAACAGGGGTAACTAACTATGGCTACACCTTC | CAWSSTGVTNYGYTF | . | TRBD1 | TRBJ1-2 | TRBV30
TGCGCCAGCAGCCAAGGGAAGGGGGGCGGGAGATTGTCCGATACGCAGTATTTT | CASSQGKGGGRLSDTQYF | . | . | TRBJ2-3 | TRBV4-3